The 14 T cell receptor beta chains reported below all come from one sample, sequenced in a study of shared clonotypes between healthy human individuals. Measured with immunoSEQ multiplex PCR; TCRdb has only the in-frame clones, and not every one. The sample shows millions of clones, more than 80% of them seen only once. Specimen: naive CD4+ T cells sorted from blood. Subset specified: CD45RA+ positively selected. The receptors were sampled from a man between 18 and 35 years old in good health.

The chain joins TRBV6-6 to TRBJ2-7, with a weak D call TRBD2 (6 bases). This CDR3 has 14 residues. V shed 6 bases and J shed 7 bases, with 19 bases lying between them. Per germline, CDR1 MNHNY and CDR2 SVGAGI (reference sequence). The CDR3: CASSVMGDLGEQYF. CDR3 sequence (DNA): TGTGCCAGCAGCGTAATGGGGGACTTGGGGGAGCAGTACTTC.

The gene calls are TRBV4-1 and TRBJ2-7; D not certain. The V gene's germline CDR1 is MGHRA and CDR2 YSYEKL. The CDR3 contains 15 residues. Trimming shortened V by 1 base and J by 2 bases, and 12 bases separated the two germline ends. As DNA, the CDR3 is TGCGCCAGCAGCCAAGGGGCAGCCAACCCCTACGAGCAGTACTTC. Translation gives CASSQGAANPYEQYF.

The chain carries TRBV19 and TRBJ1-5, with D uncertain. The germline V gene encodes CDR1 LNHDA and CDR2 SQIVND (reference sequence). V was cut by 7 bases and J by 5 bases, with 9 bases left in between. The CDR3 spans 12 residues. CDR3 region: CASKAPYQPQHF. The CDR3 nucleotides read TGTGCCAGTAAGGCGCCTTATCAGCCCCAGCATTTT.

As concerns this clone: Other DNA sequences within the sample encode an identical CDR3. The chain carries TRBV5-1 and TRBJ2-2; D gene unclear. The CDR3 contains 14 residues. The ends were cut back, 2 bases at V and 0 bases at J, with 5 bases in the middle. CDR1 SGHRS and CDR2 YFSETQ come from the germline V gene. CDR3 in amino acids: CASSFPSNTGELFF. In DNA form, the CDR3 reads TGCGCCAGCAGCTTTCCCTCGAACACCGGGGAGCTGTTTTTT.

The chain couples TRBV27 to TRBJ2-5; TRBD2 aligns across 12 bases. The CDR3 is 15 residues long. V was clipped by 6 bases and J by 8 bases; unmatched bases: 10. Per germline, CDR1 MNHEY and CDR2 SMNVEV (reference sequence). CDR3 DNA sequence: TGTGCCAGCAGCCTTACTAGCGGGGGGTGGGAAACCCAGTACTTC. Its translation is CASSLTSGGWETQYF.

This chain connects TRBV4-1 to TRBJ1-1; the D is unclear. Germline loops: CDR1 MGHRA, CDR2 YSYEKL. This CDR3 spans 13 amino acids. Trimming stripped 0 bases from V and 6 bases from J, with 8 bases between. CDR3 region: CASSQEPLAEAFF. The CDR3 bases are TGCGCCAGCAGCCAAGAACCCCTTGCTGAAGCTTTCTTT.

This rearrangement joins TRBV4-1 to TRBJ2-1, with 12 bases identical to TRBD2. The V gene end was trimmed by 1 base and the J gene end by 8 bases; junction bases not matched to a gene: 9. The germline V gene has CDR1 MGHRA and CDR2 YSYEKL. This CDR3 is 17 amino acids long. The CDR3: CASSQGQTSGGFDEQFF. CDR3 nucleotides: TGCGCCAGCAGCCAAGGCCAGACTAGCGGGGGTTTTGATGAGCAGTTCTTC.

Note on this clone: This CDR3 is also generated by other DNA sequences in the sample. The CDR3 protein is CASSQGTDSNQPQHF. In nucleotides, the CDR3 is TGCGCCAGCAGCCAAGGGACAGATAGCAATCAGCCCCAGCATTTT. The chain has TRBV4-1 and TRBJ1-5; a weak D match, TRBD1 (6 bases). Between the trimmed V and J ends, which lost 1 base and 0 bases, there was a span of 7 bases. The germline CDR1 and CDR2 sequences are MGHRA and YSYEKL. This CDR3 contains 15 residues.

The V call is TRBV5-1, the J call TRBJ1-1, with 8 bases lining up with TRBD1. This CDR3 spans 15 amino acids. The germline V gene has CDR1 SGHRS and CDR2 YFSETQ. With 0 bases clipped from V and 1 base from J, the junction kept 2 bases outside the gene matches. The CDR3 DNA reads TGCGCCAGCAGCTTGGGACAGGGGTCGAACACTGAAGCTTTCTTT. Residues: CASSLGQGSNTEAFF. The whole variable domain, remainder taken from reference TRBV5-1 and TRBJ1-1, is KAGVTQTPRYLIKTRGQQVTLSCSPISGHRSVSWYQQTPGQGLQFLFEYFSETQRNKGNFPGRFSGRQFSNSRSEMNVSTLELGDSALYLCASSLGQGSNTEAFFGQGTRLTVV.

The V call is TRBV11-3, the J call TRBJ1-5; TRBD1 is a possible D gene (5 bases). Germline V gene sequence: CDR1 SGHNT, CDR2 YENEEA. This CDR3 is built from 15 residues. V dropped 3 bases and J dropped 8 bases, with 17 bases sitting between them. CDR3 nucleotide sequence: TGTGCCAGCAGCTTCGGTAGGGGAGCCAAAAAGCCCCAGCATTTT. This encodes CASSFGRGAKKPQHF.

The gene calls are TRBV7-9 and TRBJ1-2, with D maybe TRBD1 (5 bases). The length of the CDR3 is 18 residues. Germline V gives CDR1 SEHNR, CDR2 FQNEAQ (reference sequence). V was pared by 2 bases and J by 8 bases, with 27 bases between. CDR3 DNA sequence: TGTGCCAGCAGCTTAAGACTCCTTTCCAGGGTTCTTAATGACGGCTACACCTTC. Its protein product is CASSLRLLSRVLNDGYTF.

The gene calls are TRBV7-6 and TRBJ2-1; TRBD2 agrees at 11 bases. Germline values: CDR1 SGHVS, CDR2 FNYEAQ. The CDR3 totals 17 residues. V lost 1 base and J lost 5; bases outside the gene matches: 7. The CDR3 bases are TGTGCCAGCAGCTTAGGTCCGGGACTAGCGGCGGACAATGAGCAGTTCTTC. Translating it yields CASSLGPGLAADNEQFF.

This sequence joins TRBV6-4 and TRBJ2-2, with D possibly matching TRBD1 (5 bases). Germline CDR1 reads MRHNA; CDR2 reads SNTAGT. This CDR3 contains 14 residues. V was shortened by 7 bases and J by 0 bases, with 9 bases between the two germline ends. CDR3 bases: TGTGCCAGCAAGGAACAGGCGAACACCGGGGAGCTGTTTTTT. Protein product: CASKEQANTGELFF.

This clone was detected only once. The chain links TRBV7-2 to TRBJ2-7; 7 positions match TRBD1. J was trimmed by 0 bases and V by 5 bases; bases with no gene match: 1. CDR1 SGHTA and CDR2 FQGNSA come from the germline V gene. The CDR3 totals 13 residues. The CDR3 region is CASSRTGSYEQYF. The CDR3 DNA sequence: TGTGCCAGCAGCCGGACAGGCTCCTACGAGCAGTACTTC.